The clone carrying this TCR beta chain was detected only a few times. The sample comes from a study of blood T cell repertoires in COVID-19. On the study more broadly: There were acute and convalescent COVID-19 samples, and they came from the United States, Italy and Spain. The cDNA or gDNA used as material had been derived from T cells, B-cell-depleted T cells, or PBMCs.

Under the authors' procedure: Using reference gene primer amplification, nucleated cell counts were estimated. The method was immunoSEQ multiplex PCR; TCRdb's version includes in-frame clones alone and lacks a portion of them. The DNA was the basis for D and trimming; V, J and clone size are from that table. The sample yields about 400,000 clones, around 84% seen once. Germline V gene data show CDR1 as LGHDT and CDR2 as YNNKEL (reference sequence). The V end was cut by 8 bases, the J end by 6 bases, with 14 bases between. This CDR3 comprises 14 residues. The source material was peripheral blood. This chain links TRBV3-1 (or the pseudogene TRBV3-2) with TRBJ1-6; no definite D call. The TCR was taken from a human donor in a cohort sampled during active COVID-19. The chain's CDR3 is CASSKLRGNSPLHF. The CDR3 DNA reads as TGTGCCAGCTCAAAACTCAGAGGTAATTCACCCCTCCACTTT.